This TCR beta chain was observed in a study of cytomegalovirus exposure and HLA in healthy donors. Overall study results and limits: Owing to their indistinguishability, certain V segments, notably TRBV6-2 and TRBV6-3, were excluded.

On this clone itself: The target antigen is unknown.

PCR was performed using 60 Vbeta and 13 Jbeta primers. Only in-frame clones appear in the TCRdb table, and some are missing; sequencing was by immunoSEQ multiplex PCR. The table has 84,000 or so clones, 76% seen once. Trimming stripped 5 bases from V and 5 bases from J, with 9 bases between. Germline CDR1 reads LNHDA; CDR2 reads SQIVND (reference sequence). This CDR3 has 12 residues. The V and J genes are TRBV19 and TRBJ2-5, with D possibly being TRBD2 (6 bases). The sample was PBMCs. The source is a male donor in good health and CMV-seronegative. CDR3 loop: CASSGGSETQYF. CDR3 nucleotide sequence: TGTGCCAGTAGTGGAGGGTCTGAGACCCAGTACTTC.